This T cell receptor gamma chain appears in the sequencing data of a study of human gamma delta and Vdelta1 T cells (dated by TCRdb to 2016 to 2019). Broadly, across the study: The study examined Delta One T cells, which are Vd1+ gamma-delta T cells, as cytotoxic effectors against acute myeloid leukemia.

As to this clone: Its antigen is still unknown. One base away lies a much larger clone, so this may be a sequencing read error.

The library was produced with PCR. Sequencing relied on an Illumina MiSeq. TCRdb called clones anew from the public reads via CATT; matching DNA rows were later pooled. The sample table lists about 3,900 gamma-chain clones, around 17% of them with a count of one. Roughly 6.8% of the sample goes to the ten largest clones. The germline V gene provides CDR1 EGSTGY and CDR2 YDSYTSSV. The germline V end is reduced by 4 bases and the J end by 6 bases; junction bases left unmatched: 3. Inclusive of the bounding cysteine and phenylalanine, the CDR3 is 11 residues long. CDR3 DNA is the only sequence kept; it has 33 bases, read in frame from the first base. Results and caveats for the whole study, not just this receptor: Delta One T cells were reported to be polyclonal and to show broad cytotoxic targeting of acute myeloid leukemia.

The receptor comes from a human donor in good health. Sequenced: Vdelta1 gamma-delta T cells from blood grown in culture (DOT cells). Taken with the paper, the label for cell subset or site translates to: Delta One T cells, in vitro expanded/differentiated Vd1+ gamma-delta T cells. The chain uses TRGV4 and TRGJ1 or TRGJ2. The CDR3 sequence is CATWECYKKLF. The DNA reads as follows: TGTGCCACCTGGGAATGTTATAAGAAACTCTTT.